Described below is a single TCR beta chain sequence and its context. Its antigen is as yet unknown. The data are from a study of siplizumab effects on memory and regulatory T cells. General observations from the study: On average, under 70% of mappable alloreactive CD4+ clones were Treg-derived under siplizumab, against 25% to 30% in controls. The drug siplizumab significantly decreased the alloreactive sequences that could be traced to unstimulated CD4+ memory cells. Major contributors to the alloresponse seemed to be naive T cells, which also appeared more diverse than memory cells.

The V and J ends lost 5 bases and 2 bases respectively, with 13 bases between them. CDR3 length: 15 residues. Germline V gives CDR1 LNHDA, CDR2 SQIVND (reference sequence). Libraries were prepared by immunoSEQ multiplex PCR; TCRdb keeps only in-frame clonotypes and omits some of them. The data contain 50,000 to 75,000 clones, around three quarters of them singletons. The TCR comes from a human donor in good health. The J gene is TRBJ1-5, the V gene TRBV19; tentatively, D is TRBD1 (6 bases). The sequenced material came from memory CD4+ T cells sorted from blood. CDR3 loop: CASSVGAVGNQPQHF. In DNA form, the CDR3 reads TGTGCCAGTAGTGTGGGGGCGGTAGGCAATCAGCCCCAGCATTTT.